A single sample gave rise to the 6 T cell receptor beta chains below, sequenced in a study of T cell repertoires in cytomegalovirus infection. TCRdb re-analysed the reads in MiXCR, keeping a single row per CDR3 protein. The sample has some 400,000 distinct CDR3 sequences, 15% to 20% seen once. Sequencing used PBMCs. Every receptor here comes from a human donor in good health (CMV status not recorded). Some clones in this sample may be carry-over from other donors' samples.

Many counts were recorded for this clonotype. V gene TRBV12-3 or TRBV12-4 combines with J gene TRBJ2-7; D ambiguous. Trimming took off 4 bases at V and 3 bases at J, with 4 bases between the two ends. The CDR3 is made up of 11 amino acids. This CDR3 reads CASSSNYEQYF. The CDR3 DNA reads as TGTGCCAGCAGTTCCAACTACGAGCAGTACTTC.

The rearrangement joins TRBV11-2 to TRBJ2-4; possibly TRBD1 for D (6 bases). This CDR3 has 16 residues. Germline V gene lookup returns CDR1 SGHAT and CDR2 FQNNGV. V dropped 7 bases and J dropped 0 bases, with 16 bases sitting between them. The CDR3 loop is CASTLTGGRAKNIQYF. CDR3 bases: TGTGCCAGCACCCTCACTGGGGGCAGAGCCAAAAACATTCAGTACTTC.

This clonotype has a handful of counts. V is TRBV20-1 and J is TRBJ2-1; 8 bases are shared with TRBD2. J lost 3 bases, V lost 3 bases, and 1 base had no gene match. The CDR3 is 13 amino acids. Germline V gene lookup returns CDR1 DFQATT and CDR2 SNEGSKA (reference sequence). CDR3 in amino acids: CSASGRGYNEQFF. As DNA, the CDR3 is TGCAGTGCTAGCGGGAGGGGCTACAATGAGCAGTTCTTC.

Concerning this clonotype: This may be a read error, as it is one base from a much larger clone. CDR3 region: CSASDGRDRGAEAFF. In DNA, the CDR3 is TGCAGTGCTAGCGACGGTAGGGACAGGGGCGCTGAAGCTTTCTTT. The chain recombines TRBV20-1 with TRBJ1-1, with TRBD1 matching over 10 bases. This CDR3 is 15 amino acids long. V dropped 3 bases and J dropped 6; count of bases not matched to a gene: 10. CDR1 is DFQATT, CDR2 SNEGSKA, per germline (reference sequence).

This clonotype was detected a few times. V gene TRBV5-1 combines with J gene TRBJ1-3; 7 nucleotides agree with TRBD1. This CDR3 has 15 residues. Looked up from germline, CDR1 is SGHRS and CDR2 is YFSETQ. Unmatched junction bases numbered 2, after V lost 0 bases and J lost 2 bases. CDR3 in amino acids: CASSLGDSPGNTIYF. The DNA for the CDR3 is TGCGCCAGCAGCTTGGGGGACAGCCCTGGAAACACCATATATTTT.

A few counts support this clonotype. This chain links TRBV12-3 or TRBV12-4 with TRBJ2-5, with D perhaps TRBD2 (5 bases). V lost 4 bases to trimming and J lost 5 bases, with 20 bases between them. CDR3 size: 16 residues. In nucleotides, the CDR3 is TGTGCCAGCAGTTCGGACTCGTCTGGCGTGGGGGAGACCCAGTACTTC. Residues: CASSSDSSGVGETQYF.